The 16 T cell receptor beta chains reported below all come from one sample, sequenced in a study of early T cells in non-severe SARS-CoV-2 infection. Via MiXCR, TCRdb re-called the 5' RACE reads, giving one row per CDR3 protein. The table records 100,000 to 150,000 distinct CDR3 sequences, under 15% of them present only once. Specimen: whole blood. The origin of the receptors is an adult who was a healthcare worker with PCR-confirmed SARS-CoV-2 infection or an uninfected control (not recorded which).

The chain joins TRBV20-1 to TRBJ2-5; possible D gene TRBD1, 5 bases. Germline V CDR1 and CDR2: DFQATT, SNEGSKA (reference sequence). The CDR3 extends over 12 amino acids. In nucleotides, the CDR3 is TGCAGCGCCTTAGGGGCCCGAGAGACCCAGTACTTC. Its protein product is CSALGARETQYF.

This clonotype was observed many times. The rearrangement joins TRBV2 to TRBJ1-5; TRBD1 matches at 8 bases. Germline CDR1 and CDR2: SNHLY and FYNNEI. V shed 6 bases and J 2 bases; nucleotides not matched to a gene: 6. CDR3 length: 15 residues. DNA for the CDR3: TGTGCCAGCAGCGAGGACAGGGCGGGCAATCAGCCCCAGCATTTT. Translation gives CASSEDRAGNQPQHF.

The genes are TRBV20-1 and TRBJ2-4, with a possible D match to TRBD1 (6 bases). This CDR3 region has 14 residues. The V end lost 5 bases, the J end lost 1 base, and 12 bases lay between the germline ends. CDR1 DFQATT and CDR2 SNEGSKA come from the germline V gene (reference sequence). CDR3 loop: CSAQDRTAKNIQYF. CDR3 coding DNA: TGCAGTGCTCAAGACAGGACGGCCAAAAACATTCAGTACTTC.

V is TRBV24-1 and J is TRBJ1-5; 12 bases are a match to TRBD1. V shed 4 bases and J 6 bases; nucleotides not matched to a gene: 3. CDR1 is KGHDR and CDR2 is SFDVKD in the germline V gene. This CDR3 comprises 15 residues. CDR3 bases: TGTGCCACCAGTGACGGGACAGGGGGCGGTCAGCCCCAGCATTTT. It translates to CATSDGTGGGQPQHF.

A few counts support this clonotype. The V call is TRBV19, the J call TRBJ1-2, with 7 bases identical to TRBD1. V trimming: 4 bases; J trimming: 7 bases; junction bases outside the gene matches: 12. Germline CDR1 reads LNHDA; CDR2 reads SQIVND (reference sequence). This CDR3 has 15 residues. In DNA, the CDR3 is TGTGCCAGTAGTAACCGGGGACAGATAATTGGTGGCTACACCTTC. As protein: CASSNRGQIIGGYTF.

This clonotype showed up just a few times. The DNA for the CDR3 is TGCAGTGCTAGAGAGCTAGCGGGGAGCACAGATACGCAGTATTTT. Translating it yields CSARELAGSTDTQYF. The chain carries TRBV20-1 and TRBJ2-3, with 9 bases identical to TRBD2. Trimming at V came to 0 bases and at J to 0 bases, leaving 1 base not matched to a gene. This CDR3 region has 15 residues. Germline CDR1 and CDR2: DFQATT and SNEGSKA (reference sequence).

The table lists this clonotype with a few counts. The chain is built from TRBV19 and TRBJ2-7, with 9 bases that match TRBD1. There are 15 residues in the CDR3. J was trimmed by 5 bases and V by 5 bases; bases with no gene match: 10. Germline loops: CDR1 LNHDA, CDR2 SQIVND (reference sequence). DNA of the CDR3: TGTGCCAGTAGTCCCCCGGGACAGGGTTTACACGAGCAGTACTTC. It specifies CASSPPGQGLHEQYF.

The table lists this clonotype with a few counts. The CDR3 here is CACLERTGARRTEAFF. CDR3 in DNA: TGTGCCTGCCTGGAGAGGACAGGGGCGAGGAGGACTGAAGCTTTCTTT. The gene calls are TRBV30 and TRBJ1-1; 9 bases agree with TRBD1. The CDR3 has 16 amino acids. Germline trimming cut 6 bases from V and 5 bases from J; bases unmatched to any gene: 16. Per germline, CDR1 GTSNPN and CDR2 SVGIG (reference sequence).

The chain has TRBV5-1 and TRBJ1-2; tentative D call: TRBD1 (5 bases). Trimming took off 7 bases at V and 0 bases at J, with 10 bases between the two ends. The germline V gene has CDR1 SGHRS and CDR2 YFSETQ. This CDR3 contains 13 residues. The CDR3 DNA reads TGCGCCAGCCGGGGCGATGCTAACTATGGCTACACCTTC. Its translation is CASRGDANYGYTF. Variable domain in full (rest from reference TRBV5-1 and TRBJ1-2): KAGVTQTPRYLIKTRGQQVTLSCSPISGHRSVSWYQQTPGQGLQFLFEYFSETQRNKGNFPGRFSGRQFSNSRSEMNVSTLELGDSALYLCASRGDANYGYTFGSGTRLTVV.

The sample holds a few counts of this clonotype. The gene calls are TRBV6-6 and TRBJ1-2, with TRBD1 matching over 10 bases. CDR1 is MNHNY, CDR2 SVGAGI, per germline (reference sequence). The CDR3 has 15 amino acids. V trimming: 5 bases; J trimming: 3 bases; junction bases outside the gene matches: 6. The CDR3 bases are TGTGCCAGCAGTAGCCGGGACAGGGGTGACTATGGCTACACCTTC. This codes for CASSSRDRGDYGYTF.

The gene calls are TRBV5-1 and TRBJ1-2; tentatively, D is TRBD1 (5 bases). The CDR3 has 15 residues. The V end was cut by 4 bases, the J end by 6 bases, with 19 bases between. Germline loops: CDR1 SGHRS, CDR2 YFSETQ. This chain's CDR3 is CASSLQGAQGDGYTF. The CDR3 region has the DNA TGCGCCAGCAGCCTTCAGGGAGCCCAAGGAGATGGCTACACCTTC.

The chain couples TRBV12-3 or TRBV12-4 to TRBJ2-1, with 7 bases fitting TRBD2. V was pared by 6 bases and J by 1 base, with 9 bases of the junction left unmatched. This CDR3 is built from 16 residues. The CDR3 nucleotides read TGTGCCAGCAGCACGCGACTAGCAGCATCCTACAATGAGCAGTTCTTC. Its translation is CASSTRLAASYNEQFF.

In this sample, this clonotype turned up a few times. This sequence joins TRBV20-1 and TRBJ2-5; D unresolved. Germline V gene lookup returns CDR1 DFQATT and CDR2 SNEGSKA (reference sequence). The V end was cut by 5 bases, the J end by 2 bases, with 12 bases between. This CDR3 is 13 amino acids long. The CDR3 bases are TGCAGTGCTGTGGCTCTCTTACAAGAGACCCAGTACTTC. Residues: CSAVALLQETQYF.

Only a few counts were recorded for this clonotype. The chain's CDR3 is CASSLNAKSTDTQYF. CDR3 sequence (DNA): TGCGCCAGCAGCCTAAACGCAAAATCCACAGATACGCAGTATTTT. The chain employs TRBV5-1 and TRBJ2-3; D is undetermined. The V end was cut by 4 bases, the J end by 2 bases, with 14 bases between. This CDR3 comprises 15 residues. Germline V lookup: CDR1 SGHRS, CDR2 YFSETQ.

The CDR3 bases are TGTGCCAGCAGCGTAGATGGGGGTTCCTACGAGCAGTACTTC. It specifies CASSVDGGSYEQYF. The chain carries TRBV9 and TRBJ2-7; D may be TRBD1 or TRBD2 (5 bases each). The V end lost 0 bases, the J end lost 1 base, and 8 bases lay between the germline ends. CDR3 length equals 14 residues. The germline CDR1 and CDR2 sequences are SGDLS and YYNGEE. Looking up the rest from reference TRBV9 and TRBJ2-7 gives the full variable domain: DSGVTQTPKHLITATGQRVTLRCSPRSGDLSVYWYQQSLDQGLQFLIQYYNGEERAKGNILERFSAQQFPDLHSELNLSSLELGDSALYFCASSVDGGSYEQYFGPGTRLTVT.

The CDR3 nucleotides are TGCGCCAGCAGCTTTAGCAATCAGCCCCAGCATTTT. It specifies CASSFSNQPQHF. This rearrangement joins TRBV5-1 to TRBJ1-5; no clear D gene. The CDR3 runs 12 residues. Between the trimmed V and J ends, which lost 2 bases and 0 bases, there was a span of 0 bases. The germline V gene has CDR1 SGHRS and CDR2 YFSETQ.